Here is one T cell receptor beta chain with its context. Between the trimmed V and J ends, which lost 1 base and 4 bases, there was a span of 7 bases. CDR3 length: 13 amino acids. Germline V gene sequence: CDR1 SGHTA, CDR2 FQGNSA. These data come from a study of cytomegalovirus exposure and HLA in healthy donors. Both 60 Vbeta primers and 13 Jbeta primers went into the PCR. Sequencing was performed with immunoSEQ multiplex PCR; in TCRdb, only in-frame clones are kept and a portion is missing. Altogether tens of thousands of clones are present, about 66% being singletons, with the ten largest covering 20% to 25%.

The receptor comes from a woman between 45 and 60 years old in good health and CMV-seropositive. The sample comprised PBMCs. The chain combines TRBV7-2 with TRBJ1-2, with D hard to call. CDR3 in amino acids: CASSLGTSYGYTF. DNA of the CDR3: TGTGCCAGCAGCTTAGGCACGAGCTATGGCTACACCTTC.